This T cell receptor beta chain was observed in a study of HIV-infected patients and healthy controls (dated by TCRdb to the mid-2010s). The study in broad terms: The study asked whether deep sequencing of the TCR repertoire from small blood samples of HIV patients could detect immune perturbation and reconstitution. Beyond this particular receptor, the publication reports: The use of whole blood limited sequencing depth and precluded separation of the dynamics of distinct T-cell subpopulations. By Jaccard index and by the count of highly shared sequences, healthy controls shared more CDR3s between individuals than HIV+ patients did. Significantly different mean usage between HIV-infected patients and controls was observed for eight alpha and eight beta V genes. A major limit on how widely the findings apply, in the view of the authors, was that only sixteen HIV-infected individuals were processed. The observed differences in diversity were not explained by the slight differences in age and sex profiles between the study cohorts. Oligoclonality may be reflected in the significantly higher mean Gini indices of HIV-infected repertoires compared with controls. Roughly threefold more distinct CDR3s and higher Shannon diversity were observed in healthy control repertoires than in untreated HIV+ repertoires. In the samples, alpha-beta chain pairing was left undetermined. In HIV-infected patients, the apparent post-therapy recovery of the Gini index was not replicated in size-matched repertoire data. MAIT cell alpha-chain CDR3s were found at high frequency in healthy controls but were severely depleted in HIV+ repertoires. HLA typing of donors was not performed in the study. During therapy, HIV-associated CDR3s significantly decreased in frequency, while CMV-associated CDR3s did not change significantly, though most became more frequent. Differing numbers of distinct sequences in patients and controls hindered comparison, and size-matching assigned excessive weight to rare events in the HIV-infected data.

Whole blood was used without cell fractionation, so the repertoire reflected all unsorted peripheral T cells. As controls, around ten uninfected healthy donors were sampled, and several of those donors gave samples twice, about 3 months apart. A roughly 2.7 ml sample of peripheral blood was drawn into Tempus tubes for RNA extraction. Residual genomic DNA was removed with the TURBO-DNase kit and globin mRNA was depleted with GLOBINclear. Reading the germline V gene (reference sequence) gives CDR1 DFQATT and CDR2 SNEGSKA. From cysteine to phenylalanine, the CDR3 is 13 amino acids long. The retained sequence is limited to the CDR3, 39 bases, with the frame set at the first base. Trimming takes 5 bases off V and 3 bases off J; junction bases not matched to a gene: 2. Reverse transcription of approximately 500 ng RNA was performed with SuperScript III using primers directed against the alpha and beta constant regions. Alpha and beta chain libraries were generated separately via chain-specific third strand synthesis with multiplexing indices. The protocol used a single primer pair to amplify all rearrangements within a chain, which avoided primer bias, and attached molecular barcodes to each cDNA molecule. The SP2 sequencing primer site and a random hexamer were carried on a 5' RACE adapter, to which purified cDNA was joined by T4 RNA Ligase 1. With slow temperature ramps used to favor optimal annealing, second strand synthesis was primed from the SP2 site with Phusion polymerase. Each molecule's 12-nucleotide barcode consisted of two random hexamer sequences, both added before amplification and joined together. A brief initial PCR introduced P5 and P7 adapter elements together with a second index, and a roughly 20-cycle amplification PCR using P5s and P7 primers was subsequently performed. Libraries received about 26 PCR cycles in total, were quantified on a Qubit, sized on a Bioanalyzer, and diluted to roughly 4 nM. Sequencing of the normalized libraries was performed on an Illumina MiSeq with 2 x 250 paired-end kits. Reverse transcription reactions were cleaned up on MinElute columns and eluted into around 9.7 ul Tris-Cl. Adapter ligations were incubated for 23 hours at 16 degrees C and subsequently purified with AMPure XP beads at a 1:1 ratio. The paper's processing steps were these. Demultiplexed FASTQ files were processed with a modified Decombinator that output V, J, insert and barcode information. Sequences that shared a barcode but differed from the dominant sequence were discarded as errors, and original cDNA molecules were estimated by counting barcodes clustered at Levenshtein distance 3. Downstream analyses used R packages ineq, vegan, igraph and RCytoscape, with IMGT nomenclature and CDR3 definitions. To avoid skew from clonal expansion, each TCR was counted once, and V gene usage was computed over distinct sequences. Within a donor, similarity networks joined unique CDR3 amino acid sequences in every case where two of them were separated by a single Levenshtein edit. Published HIV-specific CDR3s (approximately 90 alpha, about 720 beta) and CMV-specific CDR3s (roughly 14 alpha, 250 or so beta) were compiled and searched for in the repertoires. Lower sequence numbers were not the cause of the decreased diversity in patients, as random subsampling to size-matched repertoires showed. The public reads were run again by TCRdb, first through fastp at Q25 and then through MiXCR, and only productive beta chains were kept. Identical CDR3 proteins give one entry, which carries the most common genes and DNA. TCRdb, not the original authors, processed these V and J calls. Present in this sample are around 13,000 distinct CDR3 sequences, roughly 9.9% of which were seen just once. The ten largest clones represent around 6.8% of the sample.

This clonotype was counted many times. Its antigen remains undetermined. No much larger clonotype is one base removed from it; base qualities were not supplied. Recombination linked TRBV20-1 to TRBJ1-1, and 11 bases in between align with TRBD1. This receptor was identified in an adult in good health. The specimen sequenced was blood. The CDR3 reads CSAGGQGDTEAFF. The nucleotides read TGCAGTGCTGGGGGACAGGGGGACACTGAAGCTTTCTTT.